Here is one T cell receptor (beta chain) with its context. The sample holds other DNA sequences that translate to the same CDR3. This record belongs to a study of blood T cell repertoires in COVID-19. Method: immunoSEQ multiplex PCR; TCRdb's copy keeps in-frame clones and lacks some. This sample has about 190,000 clones, with around nine tenths found just once. Per the germline V gene, CDR1 is SGHNT and CDR2 is YYREEE (reference sequence). The V segment lost 0 bases and the J segment 3 bases; nucleotides outside the gene matches: 0. This CDR3 is built from 14 residues. This TCR derives from a man aged 65 to 79 with active or convalescent COVID-19. The chain employs TRBV5-4 and TRBJ1-2, with 9 bases identical to TRBD1. The specimen was peripheral blood. The CDR3 spells CASSLGDRDYGYTF. In nucleotides, the CDR3 is TGTGCCAGCAGCTTGGGGGACAGGGACTATGGCTACACCTTC.